A single sample gave rise to the 22 T cell receptor beta chains below, sequenced in a study of blood T cell repertoires in COVID-19 (dated by TCRdb to 2020 to 2022). Library creation used the immunoSEQ multiplex PCR assay. TCRdb holds this immuneACCESS table with in-frame rearrangements only. Some clones are missing; in checked studies, unresolved V genes explain under half, and the rest has no known cause. This sample comprises fewer than 75,000 clones, roughly 86% of them detected only once. The top ten clones comprise approximately 1.5% of the sample. Input material: peripheral blood. All receptors derive from a man aged 55 to 70 with acute or convalescent COVID-19.

This clone was found once. The chain couples TRBV7-9 to TRBJ2-7; D perhaps matches TRBD1 (6 bases). Germline CDR1 SEHNR, CDR2 FQNEAQ (reference sequence). V lost 2 bases and J lost 2, with 13 bases in between. The CDR3 extends over 15 amino acids. CDR3 protein: CASSLSGRGAYEQYF. In DNA, the CDR3 is TGTGCCAGCAGCTTAAGTGGCAGGGGAGCCTACGAGCAGTACTTC. Full variable domain (remainder filled in from reference TRBV7-9 and TRBJ2-7): DTGVSQNPRHKITKRGQNVTFRCDPISEHNRLYWYRQTLGQGPEFLTYFQNEAQLEKSRLLSDRFSAERPKGSFSTLEIQRTEQGDSAMYLCASSLSGRGAYEQYFGPGTRLTVT.

The chain joins TRBV5-1 to TRBJ2-7; a weak D match, TRBD2 (5 bases). Looked up from germline, CDR1 is SGHRS and CDR2 is YFSETQ. The length of the CDR3 is 14 residues. V lost 0 bases and J 4 bases, leaving 11 bases between the germline ends. This chain's CDR3 is CASSLVGGEYEQYF. In DNA form, the CDR3 reads TGCGCCAGCAGCTTGGTCGGAGGTGAATACGAGCAGTACTTC. The whole variable domain, remainder taken from reference TRBV5-1 and TRBJ2-7, is KAGVTQTPRYLIKTRGQQVTLSCSPISGHRSVSWYQQTPGQGLQFLFEYFSETQRNKGNFPGRFSGRQFSNSRSEMNVSTLELGDSALYLCASSLVGGEYEQYFGPGTRLTVT.

The chain is built from TRBV18 and TRBJ1-1; 8 bases are a match to TRBD1. This CDR3 contains 12 residues. Germline loops: CDR1 KGHSH, CDR2 LQKENI. V lost 4 bases, J lost 8 bases, and 3 bases stayed unmatched. CDR3 sequence (DNA): TGTGCCAGCTCACTCGGACAGGGAGAAGCTTTCTTT. It is translated as CASSLGQGEAFF.

This clone was counted only a few times. The V call is TRBV7-2, the J call TRBJ2-3; 8 bases are a match to TRBD2. This CDR3 spans 14 amino acids. V trimming: 2 bases; J trimming: 4 bases; junction bases outside the gene matches: 2. Germline assignment: CDR1 SGHTA and CDR2 FQGNSA. CDR3 residues: CASSLSGGADTQYF. The CDR3 region has the DNA TGTGCCAGCAGCTTATCGGGGGGGGCAGATACGCAGTATTTT.

The gene calls are TRBV6-5 and TRBJ2-7; D not certain. CDR3 length equals 15 residues. Trimming took off 0 bases at V and 8 bases at J, with 17 bases between the two ends. Germline CDR1 reads MNHEY; CDR2 reads SVGAGI. The CDR3 bases are TGTGCCAGCAGTTACTCGGTTCAGGCTACATACAAGCAGTACTTC. Residues: CASSYSVQATYKQYF.

The gene calls are TRBV27 and TRBJ1-1, with D unclear. The CDR3 runs 15 residues. V lost 0 bases and J lost 0, with 8 bases in between. The germline gives CDR1 MNHEY, CDR2 SMNVEV (reference sequence). CDR3 sequence: CASSLSSLLNTEAFF. CDR3 DNA sequence: TGTGCCAGCAGTTTATCGTCATTGTTGAACACTGAAGCTTTCTTT.

This chain uses TRBV27 with TRBJ1-3; D is unclear. V lost 6 bases, J lost 0 bases, and 15 bases lay in between. CDR3 length: 16 residues. Germline V gives CDR1 MNHEY, CDR2 SMNVEV (reference sequence). Here the CDR3 DNA reads TGTGCCAGCAGCCCTTGGGAGGGCAGCTCTGGAAACACCATATATTTT. It specifies CASSPWEGSSGNTIYF.

The J gene is TRBJ2-1, the V gene TRBV6-1; D gene ambiguous. The CDR3 sequence is 14 residues long. Looked up from germline, CDR1 is MNHNS and CDR2 is SASEGT. Trimming pared 1 base from V and 6 bases from J, leaving 10 bases between. CDR3 nucleotide sequence: TGTGCCAGCAGTGAAGTTGGTGGCCCCAATGAGCAGTTCTTC. This codes for CASSEVGGPNEQFF.

The CDR3 loop is CASGEIEQYF. CDR3 coding DNA: TGTGCCAGCGGGGAGATCGAGCAGTACTTC. The chain has TRBV6-1 and TRBJ2-7; D might be TRBD2 (5 bases). The V end was cut by 8 bases, the J end by 6 bases, with 8 bases between. The CDR3 is made up of 10 amino acids. Germline V lookup: CDR1 MNHNS, CDR2 SASEGT.

V and J are TRBV2 and TRBJ2-7, with D perhaps matching TRBD1 (6 bases). This CDR3 has 13 residues. V lost 4 bases and J lost 5, with 12 bases in between. Germline assignment: CDR1 SNHLY and CDR2 FYNNEI. The chain's CDR3 is CASSAVGGHEQYF. The CDR3 coding sequence is TGTGCCAGCAGTGCAGTAGGGGGACACGAGCAGTACTTC.

The chain is built from TRBV6-5 and TRBJ1-1; maybe TRBD1 (5 bases). Trimming took 6 bases from V and 2 from J, leaving 13 bases between them. Germline V gives CDR1 MNHEY, CDR2 SVGAGI. The CDR3 contains 14 residues. This CDR3 is CASSPGQVNTEAFF. The CDR3 nucleotides are TGTGCCAGCAGCCCCGGACAAGTCAACACTGAAGCTTTCTTT.

The chain is built from TRBV29-1 and TRBJ2-7; 7 bases are a match to TRBD1. Germline trimming cut 4 bases from V and 2 bases from J; bases unmatched to any gene: 5. The CDR3 has 13 amino acids. The V gene's germline CDR1 is SQVTM and CDR2 ANQGSEA. The CDR3 loop is CSVAGGTTYEQYF. Here the CDR3 DNA reads TGCAGCGTTGCAGGGGGAACAACCTACGAGCAGTACTTC.

The rearrangement uses TRBV2 and TRBJ1-2; 7 bases line up with TRBD1. V gave up 4 bases and J gave up 4 bases; unmatched junction bases: 3. CDR3 length: 13 residues. Germline loops: CDR1 SNHLY, CDR2 FYNNEI. DNA of the CDR3: TGTGCCAGCAGTGTAAGGGGGCTCTATGGCTACACCTTC. Its translation is CASSVRGLYGYTF.

The rearrangement uses TRBV5-1 and TRBJ2-4; D ambiguous. CDR1 is SGHRS and CDR2 is YFSETQ in the germline V gene. The CDR3 contains 15 residues. Trimming removed 0 bases from V and 0 bases from J, with 7 bases in between. CDR3 amino acids: CASSLGVLAKNIQYF. CDR3 sequence (DNA): TGCGCCAGCAGCTTGGGAGTCCTAGCCAAAAACATTCAGTACTTC.

V usage is TRBV7-3 and J usage is TRBJ2-5; tentatively, D is TRBD2 (6 bases). Trimming left V 3 bases short and J 4 bases short, with 9 bases between. There are 13 residues in the CDR3. In germline, CDR1 is SGHTA, CDR2 FQGTGA. Here the CDR3 reads CASSFRGAETQYF. The DNA for the CDR3 is TGTGCCAGCAGCTTTCGCGGGGCAGAGACCCAGTACTTC. The full variable domain, completed using reference TRBV7-3 and TRBJ2-5, is GAGVSQTPSNKVTEKGKYVELRCDPISGHTALYWYRQSLGQGPEFLIYFQGTGAADDSGLPNDRFFAVRPEGSVSTLKIQRTERGDSAVYLCASSFRGAETQYFGPGTRLLVL.

This rearrangement joins TRBV5-1 to TRBJ1-6; unclear D gene. The germline V gene encodes CDR1 SGHRS and CDR2 YFSETQ. Trimming took 3 bases from V and 0 from J, leaving 13 bases between them. The length of the CDR3 is 17 residues. The CDR3 DNA reads as TGCGCCAGCAGCTCAGACGGACTGAGCTCCTATAATTCACCCCTCCACTTT. It yields the protein CASSSDGLSSYNSPLHF.

The chain joins TRBV7-6 to TRBJ2-7; TRBD1 matches at 7 bases. V lost 5 bases to trimming and J lost 1 base; unmatched junction nucleotides: 11. The CDR3 runs 16 residues. The germline gives CDR1 SGHVS, CDR2 FNYEAQ. CDR3 sequence (DNA): TGTGCCAGCAGCCCGTTACAGGGGCGATCTTCCTACGAGCAGTACTTC. It translates to CASSPLQGRSSYEQYF.

This sequence joins TRBV6-2 or TRBV6-3 and TRBJ1-1; the D is unclear. This CDR3 contains 15 residues. Looked up from germline, CDR1 is MNHEY and CDR2 is SVGEGT. The V gene lost 4 bases and the J gene lost 0 bases, with 12 bases spanning the gap. In nucleotides, the CDR3 is TGTGCCAGCAGTTTGGTCAGTATTATGAACACTGAAGCTTTCTTT. Its protein product is CASSLVSIMNTEAFF.

V gene TRBV5-1 combines with J gene TRBJ2-7; D may be TRBD1 (6 bases). V lost 7 bases and J 2 bases, leaving 19 bases between the germline ends. The CDR3 totals 15 residues. Germline CDR1 reads SGHRS; CDR2 reads YFSETQ. The CDR3 DNA reads as TGCGCCAGCGCGATTGACAGGTCGTTGGCCTACGAGCAGTACTTC. Its translation: CASAIDRSLAYEQYF.

The chain recombines TRBV19 with TRBJ2-5, with TRBD1 as a possible D gene (5 bases). There are 13 residues in the CDR3. Germline CDR1 and CDR2: LNHDA and SQIVND (reference sequence). The V end was cut by 0 bases, the J end by 10 bases, with 12 bases between. CDR3 nucleotide sequence: TGTGCCAGTAGTATAGATCTAGGGGCAGTCCAGTACTTC. It specifies CASSIDLGAVQYF.

This clone was seen a few times. The chain combines TRBV27 with TRBJ1-2, with 8 bases matching TRBD1. V shed 5 bases, J shed 6 bases, and the junction held 23 bases outside the gene matches. The CDR3 is 19 residues long. Germline loops: CDR1 MNHEY, CDR2 SMNVEV (reference sequence). CDR3 in amino acids: CASSKLNLIDRGHGNGYTF. The DNA for the CDR3 is TGTGCCAGCAGTAAACTTAACCTGATAGACAGGGGTCATGGGAATGGCTACACCTTC.

J is TRBJ1-2 and V is TRBV27; TRBD1 matches 7 bases. V lost 2 bases and J lost 4; bases outside the gene matches: 7. The germline V gene encodes CDR1 MNHEY and CDR2 SMNVEV (reference sequence). CDR3 size: 15 residues. The CDR3 here is CASSLNLDRTYGYTF. The CDR3 DNA sequence: TGTGCCAGCAGTTTAAACTTGGACAGGACCTATGGCTACACCTTC.